Shown below are 31 T cell receptor beta chains from a single sample sequenced in a study of CD8+ T cells in alopecia areata. In each case, RNA was isolated and then reverse transcribed into cDNA as the sequencing template. Libraries were prepared by immunoSEQ multiplex PCR; TCRdb keeps only in-frame clonotypes and omits some of them. The sample yields more than 100,000 clones, 55% seen once. The sequencing sample was made of CD4+ T cells sorted from blood. Every receptor here comes from a human donor in good health.

This clone was seen more than once but under ten times. J is TRBJ2-1 and V is TRBV7-2; TRBD1 matches 11 bases. The trim removed 5 bases at V and 8 bases at J, leaving 11 bases unmatched. Germline CDR1 SGHTA, CDR2 FQGNSA. The CDR3 length is 16 residues. In nucleotides, the CDR3 is TGTGCCAGCAGCCAAGATATCGGGACAGGGGGATATGAGCAGTTCTTC. It encodes CASSQDIGTGGYEQFF.

A few counts support this clone. V usage is TRBV23-1 and J usage is TRBJ2-7; tentatively, D is TRBD2 (6 bases). TRBV23-1 is classed as an ORF, of uncertain function. V shed 8 bases and J shed 7 bases, with 15 bases lying between them. The CDR3 runs 12 residues. Here the CDR3 DNA reads TGCGCCAGCTGCCCAGGGAGGAAGGAGCAGTACTTC. Translating it yields CASCPGRKEQYF.

The chain uses TRBV4-3 and TRBJ2-1; 10 nucleotides agree with TRBD2. CDR3 size: 15 residues. Germline V gene sequence: CDR1 LGHNA, CDR2 YSLEER. Trimming at V came to 3 bases and at J to 12 bases, leaving 11 bases not matched to a gene. The CDR3 reads CASSQKRGGLSVQFF. In DNA, the CDR3 is TGCGCCAGCAGCCAGAAGCGGGGGGGCCTTAGTGTGCAGTTCTTC.

This clone was seen many times. The CDR3 protein is CASLQGDSYEQYF. The CDR3 bases are TGTGCCAGCCTACAGGGCGACTCCTACGAGCAGTACTTC. The chain combines TRBV28 with TRBJ2-7, with D perhaps TRBD1 (6 bases). Trimming removed 8 bases at V and 0 bases at J, with 11 bases between. The CDR3 is 13 amino acids. Germline V CDR1 and CDR2: MDHEN, SYDVKM.

This CDR3 is CASSEQGAETQYF. The CDR3 DNA reads as TGTGCCAGCAGTGAACAGGGGGCAGAGACCCAGTACTTC. V gene TRBV6-1 combines with J gene TRBJ2-5; 8 bases agree with TRBD1. Germline CDR1 and CDR2: MNHNS and SASEGT. V lost 2 bases, J lost 4 bases, and 0 bases stayed unmatched. This CDR3 comprises 13 residues.

This chain links TRBV14 with TRBJ1-5; 9 bases agree with TRBD1. The CDR3 spans 16 residues. V lost 1 base, J lost 4 bases, and 5 bases stayed unmatched. CDR1 and CDR2 (germline): SGHDN, FVKESK. The CDR3 nucleotides are TGTGCCAGCAGCCAAGGCCCGGGACAGGGAAATCAGCCCCAGCATTTT. This sequence encodes CASSQGPGQGNQPQHF.

This clone was seen more than once but under ten times. The sample carries other DNA sequences with the same CDR3. V gene TRBV5-1 combines with J gene TRBJ1-2; D is undetermined. The length of the CDR3 is 13 residues. Trimming pared 0 bases from V and 3 bases from J, leaving 6 bases between. Germline lookup yields CDR1 SGHRS and CDR2 YFSETQ. The CDR3 DNA reads as TGCGCCAGCAGCTTGGACAGAGACTATGGCTACACCTTC. This encodes CASSLDRDYGYTF.

This clone was observed once. J is TRBJ1-2 and V is TRBV30; D might be TRBD1 (6 bases). This CDR3 is 13 amino acids long. In germline, CDR1 is GTSNPN, CDR2 SVGIG (reference sequence). V lost 2 bases and J lost 4, with 11 bases in between. The CDR3 DNA sequence: TGTGCCTGGAGTCCCCGGGGGCGCTATGGCTACACCTTC. It is translated as CAWSPRGRYGYTF.

The V gene is TRBV25-1, the J gene TRBJ2-5, with 7 positions matching TRBD1. The CDR3 is 14 residues long. Germline V CDR1 and CDR2: MGHDK, SYGVNS. Trimming removed 2 bases from V and 1 base from J; junction bases left unmatched: 1. The CDR3 DNA follows: TGTGCCAGCAGTGAAGGACAGGCCCAAGAGACCCAGTACTTC. It translates to CASSEGQAQETQYF. The full variable domain, its missing parts supplied by reference TRBV25-1 and TRBJ2-5, is EADIYQTPRYLVIGTGKKITLECSQTMGHDKMYWYQQDPGMELHLIHYSYGVNSTEKGDLSSESTVSRIRTEHFPLTLESARPSHTSQYLCASSEGQAQETQYFGPGTRLLVL.

This sequence joins TRBV7-2 and TRBJ2-3; unclear D gene. The CDR3 contains 15 residues. Trimming took off 5 bases at V and 2 bases at J, with 14 bases between the two ends. The germline CDR1 and CDR2 sequences are SGHTA and FQGNSA. CDR3 in DNA: TGTGCCAGCAGCCCTGAGCGAGGATACACAGATACGCAGTATTTT. Its translation: CASSPERGYTDTQYF.

The chain recombines TRBV4-1 with TRBJ1-2; 9 positions match TRBD1. The germline gives CDR1 MGHRA, CDR2 YSYEKL. The CDR3 spans 16 residues. The junction had 10 bases not matched to a gene; V was cut back by 4 bases and J by 4 bases. The CDR3 coding sequence is TGCGCCAGCAGCCCGGACTGGGACAGGGTGAGCTATGGCTACACCTTC. Its protein is CASSPDWDRVSYGYTF.

CDR3 in DNA: TGTGCCAGCTCAACCACCACTCAGACTGAAGCTTTCTTT. It encodes CASSTTTQTEAFF. V and J are TRBV18 and TRBJ1-1; D is undetermined. CDR1 KGHSH and CDR2 LQKENI come from the germline V gene. There are 13 residues in the CDR3. V dropped 5 bases and J dropped 5 bases, with 12 bases sitting between them.

The chain is built from TRBV2 and TRBJ2-7, with TRBD1 identical over 9 bases. The V and J ends lost 3 bases and 3 bases, in that order; junction bases with no gene match: 6. This CDR3 comprises 15 residues. Per the germline V gene, CDR1 is SNHLY and CDR2 is FYNNEI. CDR3 nucleotides: TGTGCCAGCAGTGATGGAGGACAGGGGCGCTACGAGCAGTACTTC. Amino acid sequence: CASSDGGQGRYEQYF.

This chain joins TRBV30 and TRBJ1-2, with a tentative D call TRBD1 (5 bases). V was shortened by 2 bases and J by 6 bases, with 16 bases between the two germline ends. Germline CDR1 and CDR2: GTSNPN and SVGIG (reference sequence). The CDR3 runs 14 residues. CDR3 nucleotide sequence: TGTGCCTGGAGTTCCCAGTCAGGGATCAATGGCTACACCTTC. It codes for CAWSSQSGINGYTF.

This clone appeared a few times. The V and J genes are TRBV5-1 and TRBJ2-5, with 7 bases that match TRBD1. CDR1 and CDR2 (germline): SGHRS, YFSETQ. Trimming at V came to 4 bases and at J to 3 bases, leaving 6 bases not matched to a gene. This CDR3 spans 14 amino acids. This CDR3 reads CASSLTTGEETQYF. CDR3 DNA: TGCGCCAGCAGCCTTACAACAGGGGAAGAGACCCAGTACTTC.

This rearrangement joins TRBV27 to TRBJ2-2; 8 bases match TRBD1. The CDR3 spans 15 residues. The V segment lost 5 bases and the J segment 5 bases; nucleotides outside the gene matches: 7. The germline V gene encodes CDR1 MNHEY and CDR2 SMNVEV (reference sequence). This chain's CDR3 is CASSDRGLGTGELFF. The CDR3 bases are TGTGCCAGCAGTGACAGGGGTTTAGGAACCGGGGAGCTGTTTTTT.

This clone was counted only a few times. V is TRBV25-1 and J is TRBJ1-1; 7 positions agree with TRBD1. V gave up 3 bases and J gave up 0 bases; unmatched junction bases: 13. The CDR3 has 18 amino acids. Germline V gives CDR1 MGHDK, CDR2 SYGVNS. CDR3 residues: CASSDRSGQGDLNTEAFF. The CDR3 nucleotides are TGTGCCAGCAGTGATAGATCGGGGCAGGGGGACCTGAACACTGAAGCTTTCTTT.

This clone has more than one count but fewer than ten. The rearrangement joins TRBV4-3 to TRBJ2-7; D is possibly TRBD2 (6 bases). Looked up from germline, CDR1 is LGHNA and CDR2 is YSLEER. V was trimmed by 0 bases and J by 4 bases, leaving 13 bases between them. The length of the CDR3 is 15 residues. The CDR3: CASSQEGTGVYEQYF. In nucleotides, the CDR3 is TGCGCCAGCAGCCAAGAGGGGACGGGAGTATACGAGCAGTACTTC.

This clone has a handful of counts. The V gene is TRBV29-1, the J gene TRBJ1-2; D unresolved. CDR1 SQVTM and CDR2 ANQGSEA come from the germline V gene. The CDR3 spans 10 residues. V was cut by 6 bases and J by 5 bases, with 7 bases left in between. The CDR3 region is CSVRQYGYTF. The CDR3 region has the DNA TGCAGCGTACGGCAGTATGGCTACACCTTC.

This clone turned up a few times. This chain links TRBV7-8 with TRBJ2-7; TRBD1 matches 8 bases. Germline CDR1 reads SGHVS; CDR2 reads FQNEAQ. This CDR3 is built from 13 residues. Trimming took 5 bases from V and 6 from J; bases not matched to a gene: 6. CDR3 loop: CASSPRTGFEQYF. The CDR3 DNA follows: TGTGCCAGCAGCCCTCGGACAGGGTTCGAGCAGTACTTC.

About this clone: Other DNA sequences in this sample translate to the same CDR3. The CDR3 protein is CASSRGQGREKLFF. The CDR3 DNA is TGTGCCAGCAGTCGGGGACAGGGTCGAGAAAAACTGTTTTTT. This chain connects TRBV28 to TRBJ1-4; 9 positions match TRBD1. Trimming at V came to 5 bases and at J to 8 bases, leaving 6 bases not matched to a gene. This CDR3 has 14 residues. CDR1 MDHEN and CDR2 SYDVKM come from the germline V gene. Drawing the rest from reference TRBV28 and TRBJ1-4, the complete variable domain is DVKVTQSSRYLVKRTGEKVFLECVQDMDHENMFWYRQDPGLGLRLIYFSYDVKMKEKGDIPEGYSVSREKKERFSLILESASTNQTSMYLCASSRGQGREKLFFGSGTQLSVL.

DNA for the CDR3: TGCAGCGGGCTGGGACTAATCTACAATGAGCAGTTCTTC. This sequence encodes CSGLGLIYNEQFF. The chain has TRBV29-1 and TRBJ2-1; 7 nucleotides align to TRBD2. This CDR3 has 13 amino acids. Trimming removed 7 bases from V and 3 bases from J; junction bases left unmatched: 6. Germline V gene lookup returns CDR1 SQVTM and CDR2 ANQGSEA.

This clone has just a few counts. The rearrangement uses TRBV25-1 and TRBJ2-5, with D uncertain. The V end was cut by 8 bases, the J end by 5 bases, with 9 bases between. Germline CDR1 reads MGHDK; CDR2 reads SYGVNS. The CDR3 length is 11 residues. This CDR3 reads CASSQTETQYF. DNA of the CDR3: TGTGCCAGCTCCCAAACGGAGACCCAGTACTTC.

The CDR3: CASSLDRQNTEAFF. Here the CDR3 DNA reads TGCGCCAGCAGCTTGGATCGGCAGAACACTGAAGCTTTCTTT. The chain carries TRBV5-1 and TRBJ1-1; no clear D. This CDR3 region has 14 residues. CDR1 is SGHRS, CDR2 YFSETQ, per germline. Trimming removed 0 bases from V and 1 base from J, with 7 bases in between.

This rearrangement joins TRBV7-8 to TRBJ1-3; D not certain. The CDR3 length is 12 residues. The germline V gene has CDR1 SGHVS and CDR2 FQNEAQ. V dropped 2 bases and J dropped 3 bases, with 2 bases sitting between them. This CDR3 is CASSLYGNTIYF. For the CDR3, the DNA is TGTGCCAGCAGCTTATATGGAAACACCATATATTTT.

This chain joins TRBV7-2 and TRBJ2-3, with D possibly being TRBD2 (5 bases). CDR1 is SGHTA, CDR2 FQGNSA, per germline. Trimming stripped 6 bases from V and 7 bases from J, with 11 bases between. The CDR3 sequence is 12 residues long. The CDR3 loop reads CASRARGNTQYF. DNA for the CDR3: TGTGCCAGCAGGGCACGGGGAAATACGCAGTATTTT.

The rearrangement uses TRBV27 and TRBJ2-1; no firm D call. The CDR3 contains 13 residues. Germline assignment: CDR1 MNHEY and CDR2 SMNVEV (reference sequence). Trimming pared 5 bases from V and 9 bases from J, leaving 14 bases between. In DNA form, the CDR3 reads TGTGCCAGCAGTGGAACTTGGAGCTCTGAGCAGTTCTTC. It specifies CASSGTWSSEQFF.

The V gene is TRBV5-1, the J gene TRBJ2-3, with TRBD1 identical over 7 bases. The germline CDR1 and CDR2 sequences are SGHRS and YFSETQ. This CDR3 has 15 amino acids. The V gene end was trimmed by 4 bases and the J gene end by 4 bases; junction bases not matched to a gene: 9. The CDR3 reads CASSPDAGTADTQYF. CDR3 nucleotide sequence: TGCGCCAGCAGCCCTGATGCCGGGACAGCAGATACGCAGTATTTT. Variable domain in full (rest from reference TRBV5-1 and TRBJ2-3): KAGVTQTPRYLIKTRGQQVTLSCSPISGHRSVSWYQQTPGQGLQFLFEYFSETQRNKGNFPGRFSGRQFSNSRSEMNVSTLELGDSALYLCASSPDAGTADTQYFGPGTRLTVL.

The CDR3 DNA reads as TGCAGCGTTGAAGGACAGGGCGGTGAAAAACTGTTTTTT. Protein: CSVEGQGGEKLFF. This chain uses TRBV29-1 with TRBJ1-4, with 7 bases that match TRBD1. The germline V gene encodes CDR1 SQVTM and CDR2 ANQGSEA. This CDR3 is built from 13 residues. Germline trimming cut 1 base from V and 7 bases from J; bases unmatched to any gene: 3.

This rearrangement joins TRBV4-1 to TRBJ2-1; 7 nucleotides match TRBD2. The CDR3 contains 15 residues. Germline assignment: CDR1 MGHRA and CDR2 YSYEKL. The V segment lost 1 base and the J segment 5 bases; nucleotides outside the gene matches: 5. The chain's CDR3 is CASSQVRGGDNEQFF. CDR3 DNA: TGCGCCAGCAGCCAAGTCCGCGGGGGAGACAATGAGCAGTTCTTC.

The chain uses TRBV9 and TRBJ2-7; TRBD2 might be the D (6 bases). CDR3 size: 13 residues. Germline V gives CDR1 SGDLS, CDR2 YYNGEE. Trimming removed 1 base from V and 7 bases from J, with 12 bases in between. The CDR3 DNA reads as TGTGCCAGCAGCGTACGACTAGGCGGTGAGCAGTACTTC. It codes for CASSVRLGGEQYF.